These 28 T cell receptor beta chains came from one sample sequenced in a study of blood T cell repertoires in COVID-19. TCRdb's copy holds only in-frame clones and misses some; the assay was immunoSEQ multiplex PCR. There are approximately 180,000 clones in the sample; around 87% occur only once, and around 2.5% lies in the top ten. Sequencing input: peripheral blood. These receptors came from a man between 40 and 49 years old with active or convalescent COVID-19.

This chain links TRBV21-1 with TRBJ2-3; the DNA was not used to check the table's D call, TRBD2. TRBV21-1 is flagged as a pseudogene. The CDR3 runs 19 residues. CDR3 sequence (DNA): TGTGCCAGCAGCAAAGTGCTGCTAGCGGGGGGCCCAGAGACAGATACGCAGTATTTT. This sequence encodes CASSKVLLAGGPETDTQYF.

The chain recombines TRBV6-5 with TRBJ2-7; a possible D gene is TRBD1 (6 bases). The CDR3 consists of 15 residues. V was clipped by 5 bases and J by 5 bases, with 19 bases between them. The germline gives CDR1 MNHEY, CDR2 SVGAGI. The CDR3 region is CASSNRQALQHEQYF. The CDR3 nucleotides are TGTGCCAGCAGTAATCGACAGGCCCTCCAGCACGAGCAGTACTTC.

The chain recombines TRBV18 with TRBJ1-1, with D perhaps TRBD1 (6 bases). Trimming took 8 bases from V and 3 from J, leaving 19 bases between them. Germline CDR1 reads KGHSH; CDR2 reads LQKENI. The CDR3 length is 15 residues. The CDR3 nucleotides read TGTGCCAGCACGCATACAGGGCTAGGAGACACTGAAGCTTTCTTT. Residues: CASTHTGLGDTEAFF.

The chain is built from TRBV30 and TRBJ1-2, with D possibly being TRBD1 (5 bases). Germline-derived CDR1 and CDR2 are GTSNPN and SVGIG (reference sequence). The CDR3 consists of 13 residues. Trimming took 0 bases from V and 3 from J, leaving 8 bases between them. Here the CDR3 reads CAWSVGEYYGYTF. The DNA for the CDR3 is TGTGCCTGGAGTGTAGGGGAATACTATGGCTACACCTTC.

The chain combines TRBV6-1 with TRBJ1-5; possible D gene TRBD1, 5 bases. The CDR3 contains 18 residues. CDR1 and CDR2 from the germline V gene are MNHNS and SASEGT. Deletions cut 3 bases from V and 2 bases from J, with 20 bases between. The CDR3 DNA follows: TGTGCCAGCAGTGACCCTCCCTCTTTGCAGGGTCGCAATCAGCCCCAGCATTTT. It yields the protein CASSDPPSLQGRNQPQHF.

For the CDR3, the DNA is TGTGCCAGCAGCCCCCAGTGGGGACAGGGAAACACCTACGAGCAGTACTTC. Amino acids: CASSPQWGQGNTYEQYF. V is TRBV7-6 and J is TRBJ2-7; 9 bases fit TRBD1. V lost 5 bases and J lost 2; bases outside the gene matches: 13. The CDR3 has 17 amino acids. Per the germline V gene, CDR1 is SGHVS and CDR2 is FNYEAQ.

The genes are TRBV19 and TRBJ1-3, with TRBD1 identical over 7 bases. The J segment lost 7 bases and the V segment lost 8 bases, leaving 11 bases of the junction unmatched. This CDR3 is 14 amino acids long. Per germline, CDR1 LNHDA and CDR2 SQIVND (reference sequence). CDR3 loop: CASSTGATGNTIYF. CDR3 nucleotide sequence: TGTGCCAGTTCGACCGGGGCGACAGGGAACACCATATATTTT. The variable domain in full, completed from reference TRBV19 and TRBJ1-3, reads DGGITQSPKYLFRKEGQNVTLSCEQNLNHDAMYWYRQDPGQGLRLIYYSQIVNDFQKGDIAEGYSVSREKKESFPLTVTSAQKNPTAFYLCASSTGATGNTIYFGEGSWLTVV.

The rearrangement uses TRBV4-3 and TRBJ1-2, with D tentatively TRBD1 (5 bases). The CDR3 is 13 amino acids. The V and J ends lost 2 bases and 3 bases respectively, with 7 bases between them. Germline CDR1 reads LGHNA; CDR2 reads YSLEER. The CDR3 DNA reads as TGCGCCAGCAGCCAATTCAGGGACTATGGCTACACCTTC. Translation: CASSQFRDYGYTF.

The J gene is TRBJ1-2, the V gene TRBV13; 7 nucleotides match TRBD1. V was clipped by 5 bases and J by 2 bases; unmatched bases: 14. CDR3 size: 17 residues. Germline CDR1 reads PRHDT; CDR2 reads FYEKMQ (reference sequence). Here the CDR3 reads CASSAAGGPTGNYGYTF. CDR3 nucleotides: TGTGCCAGCAGCGCAGCAGGGGGACCGACAGGGAACTATGGCTACACCTTC.

The rearrangement uses TRBV7-2 and TRBJ1-2; weak D call: TRBD1 (6 bases). Trimming left V 5 bases short and J 0 bases short, with 22 bases between. Germline lookup yields CDR1 SGHTA and CDR2 FQGNSA. The CDR3 consists of 18 residues. The CDR3, as DNA: TGTGCCAGCAGCCTTCTCGACAGGAGCGAATTCCCTAACTATGGCTACACCTTC. Encoded protein: CASSLLDRSEFPNYGYTF.

This rearrangement joins TRBV5-3 to TRBJ1-1; possibly TRBD1 for D (5 bases). TRBV5-3 is noted as an ORF with a role that remains uncertain. The V gene lost 1 base and the J gene lost 6 bases, with 13 bases spanning the gap. The CDR3 extends over 14 amino acids. In nucleotides, the CDR3 is TGTGCCAGAAGCTTGTCAGCCCCGGGGGCTGAAGCTTTCTTT. Amino acids: CARSLSAPGAEAFF.

The chain uses TRBV6-5 and TRBJ2-1; weak D call: TRBD2 (5 bases). The CDR3 loop spans 16 amino acids. V lost 0 bases and J lost 0, with 9 bases in between. Germline CDR1 MNHEY, CDR2 SVGAGI. For the CDR3, the DNA is TGTGCCAGCAGTTACTCGTCGGGGAGCTCCTACAATGAGCAGTTCTTC. Protein: CASSYSSGSSYNEQFF.

This rearrangement joins TRBV21-1 to TRBJ1-6; TRBD1, the table's D call, lacks a check against the DNA. TRBV21-1 is described as a pseudogene. The CDR3 consists of 15 residues. The CDR3 here is CASLGGLSYNSPLHF. The DNA of the CDR3 is TGTGCCAGCCTAGGGGGCCTCTCCTATAATTCACCCCTCCACTTT.

This chain connects TRBV3-1 (or the pseudogene TRBV3-2) to TRBJ1-1; D is perhaps TRBD1 (5 bases). With 4 bases removed from V and 8 bases from J, the gap between germline ends came to 20 bases. The CDR3 totals 15 residues. In germline, CDR1 is LGHDT, CDR2 YNNKEL (reference sequence). The CDR3 is CASSRPAGETTEAFF. The CDR3, as DNA: TGTGCCAGCAGCCGACCGGCGGGGGAGACGACCGAAGCTTTCTTT.

This rearrangement joins TRBV11-2 to TRBJ1-6; D is unclear. The CDR3 loop spans 13 amino acids. Trimming shortened V by 1 base and J by 7 bases, and 5 bases separated the two germline ends. Germline V gene sequence: CDR1 SGHAT, CDR2 FQNNGV. The DNA for the CDR3 is TGTGCCAGCAGCTTAGGAGGGAATTCACCCCTCCACTTT. As protein: CASSLGGNSPLHF.

The chain is built from TRBV19 and TRBJ1-5; D possibly corresponds to TRBD1 (5 bases). Germline CDR1 reads LNHDA; CDR2 reads SQIVND (reference sequence). V was shortened by 5 bases and J by 1 base, with 18 bases between the two germline ends. This CDR3 is 17 amino acids long. The CDR3: CASSRGEIVGSNQPQHF. CDR3 nucleotides: TGTGCCAGTAGTCGGGGGGAAATTGTGGGCAGCAATCAGCCCCAGCATTTT.

This rearrangement joins TRBV5-4 to TRBJ1-2, with 8 bases aligning to TRBD1. The ends lost 2 bases at V and 8 bases at J; junction bases unmatched: 8. CDR1 and CDR2 from the germline V gene are SGHNT and YYREEE (reference sequence). The CDR3 spans 14 residues. The CDR3 region has the DNA TGTGCCAGCAGCTTTGTTCAGGGGGCGGGCGGCTACACCTTC. This translates into CASSFVQGAGGYTF.

This chain uses TRBV20-1 with TRBJ1-3; no clear D gene. In germline, CDR1 is DFQATT, CDR2 SNEGSKA (reference sequence). The CDR3 spans 11 residues. Deletions cut 6 bases from V and 4 bases from J, with 7 bases between. The CDR3 sequence is CSAPVGNTIYF. In DNA, the CDR3 is TGCAGTGCCCCGGTCGGAAACACCATATATTTT.

The chain employs TRBV24-1 and TRBJ2-3; TRBD2 matches 11 bases. Germline lookup yields CDR1 KGHDR and CDR2 SFDVKD. This CDR3 spans 18 amino acids. J lost 2 bases, V lost 2 bases, and 8 bases had no gene match. The CDR3 DNA sequence: TGTGCCACCAGTGATTCGGGGACTAGCGGACCCCTCACAGATACGCAGTATTTT. Translated: CATSDSGTSGPLTDTQYF.

V is TRBV10-1 and J is TRBJ1-2; D is unresolved. This CDR3 contains 12 residues. Germline V lookup: CDR1 WNHNN, CDR2 SYGVQD (reference sequence). Trimming cost V 5 bases and J 9 bases, with 13 bases left between them. CDR3 sequence: CASSNSGGSYTF. The CDR3 bases are TGCGCCAGCAGTAACAGCGGCGGGAGCTACACCTTC.

CDR3 bases: TGTGCCAGCAGCCACCTCCGGGACAGGGTCTTTGGCTACACCTTC. The encoded protein is CASSHLRDRVFGYTF. V gene TRBV3-1 (or the pseudogene TRBV3-2) combines with J gene TRBJ1-2; 9 bases fit TRBD1. Losses at the gene ends were 3 bases for V and 7 bases for J; bases not matched to a gene: 9. This CDR3 comprises 15 residues. Germline CDR1 LGHDT, CDR2 YNNKEL (reference sequence).

The rearrangement uses TRBV2 and TRBJ2-1, with 7 bases lining up with TRBD1. Germline V CDR1 and CDR2: SNHLY, FYNNEI. J lost 2 bases, V lost 6 bases, and 13 bases had no gene match. This CDR3 spans 17 amino acids. CDR3 protein: CASRPNTGALAYNEQFF. The DNA for the CDR3 is TGTGCCAGCAGGCCAAATACAGGGGCCTTAGCCTACAATGAGCAGTTCTTC. The whole variable domain, remainder taken from reference TRBV2 and TRBJ2-1, is EPEVTQTPSHQVTQMGQEVILRCVPISNHLYFYWYRQILGQKVEFLVSFYNNEISEKSEIFDDQFSVERPDGSNFTLKIRSTKLEDSAMYFCASRPNTGALAYNEQFFGPGTRLTVL.

The rearrangement joins TRBV27 to TRBJ2-1; 11 bases map to TRBD2. The V gene end was trimmed by 6 bases and the J gene end by 1 base; junction bases not matched to a gene: 8. Per germline, CDR1 MNHEY and CDR2 SMNVEV (reference sequence). The CDR3 is 17 residues long. CDR3: CASSSKTSGISYNEQFF. In DNA, the CDR3 is TGTGCCAGCAGCTCCAAGACTAGCGGGATATCCTACAATGAGCAGTTCTTC.

The chain is built from TRBV30 and TRBJ1-5; no definite D call. The length of the CDR3 is 13 residues. The germline V gene has CDR1 GTSNPN and CDR2 SVGIG (reference sequence). V shed 2 bases and J shed 7 bases, with 12 bases lying between them. CDR3 DNA: TGTGCCTGGAGTCAGAGGTCGGGGCAGCCCCAGCATTTT. Translating gives CAWSQRSGQPQHF.

The chain is built from TRBV12-3 or TRBV12-4 and TRBJ2-5; D is uncertain. Trimming pared 3 bases from V and 4 bases from J, leaving 9 bases between. The CDR3 covers 13 residues. This CDR3 is CASSLSPPETQYF. In DNA, the CDR3 is TGTGCCAGCAGTTTGAGTCCCCCAGAGACCCAGTACTTC.

This sequence joins TRBV3-1 (or the pseudogene TRBV3-2) and TRBJ1-4; D is unresolved. This CDR3 contains 16 residues. The germline V gene encodes CDR1 LGHDT and CDR2 YNNKEL (reference sequence). Trimming removed 1 base from V and 2 bases from J, with 11 bases in between. The CDR3, as DNA: TGTGCCAGCAGCCAAGGGAGCAAGGCGACTAATGAAAAACTGTTTTTT. This gives the protein CASSQGSKATNEKLFF.

A word on this clone: Other nucleotide sequences in the sample specify the same CDR3. This chain connects TRBV5-1 to TRBJ1-2, with D tentatively TRBD1 (6 bases). The CDR3 covers 12 residues. The germline V and J ends were trimmed by 2 bases and 8 bases, with 10 bases remaining between them. Germline assignment: CDR1 SGHRS and CDR2 YFSETQ. This chain's CDR3 is CASSLQGRGYTF. Here the CDR3 DNA reads TGCGCCAGCAGCTTACAGGGTCGGGGCTACACCTTC.

The chain couples TRBV25-1 to TRBJ1-5; 10 nucleotides agree with TRBD1. Trimming at V came to 5 bases and at J to 3 bases, leaving 4 bases not matched to a gene. The CDR3 covers 15 residues. CDR1 MGHDK and CDR2 SYGVNS come from the germline V gene. The CDR3 DNA reads TGTGCCAGCAGTCCGGGACAGGGGACCAATCAGCCCCAGCATTTT. It yields the protein CASSPGQGTNQPQHF. The full variable domain, completed using reference TRBV25-1 and TRBJ1-5, is EADIYQTPRYLVIGTGKKITLECSQTMGHDKMYWYQQDPGMELHLIHYSYGVNSTEKGDLSSESTVSRIRTEHFPLTLESARPSHTSQYLCASSPGQGTNQPQHFGDGTRLSIL.